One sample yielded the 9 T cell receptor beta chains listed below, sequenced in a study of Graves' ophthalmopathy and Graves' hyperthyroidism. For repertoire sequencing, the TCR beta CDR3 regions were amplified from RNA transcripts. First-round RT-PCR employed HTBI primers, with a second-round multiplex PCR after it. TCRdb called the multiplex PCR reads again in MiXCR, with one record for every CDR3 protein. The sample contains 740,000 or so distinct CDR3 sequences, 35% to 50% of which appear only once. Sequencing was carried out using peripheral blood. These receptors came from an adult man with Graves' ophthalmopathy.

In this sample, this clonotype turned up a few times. The CDR3 sequence is CASSLLSLAEVYEQYF. The CDR3 DNA reads as TGTGCCAGCAGTTTATTATCCCTAGCGGAGGTCTACGAGCAGTACTTC. The chain combines TRBV2 with TRBJ2-7; 7 bases align to TRBD2. The CDR3 extends over 16 amino acids. V lost 5 bases, J lost 3 bases, and 13 bases stayed unmatched. The germline V gene has CDR1 SNHLY and CDR2 FYNNEI.

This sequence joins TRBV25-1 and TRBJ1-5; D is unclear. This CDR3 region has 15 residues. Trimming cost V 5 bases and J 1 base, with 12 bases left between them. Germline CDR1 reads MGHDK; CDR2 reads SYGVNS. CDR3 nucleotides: TGTGCCAGCAGTCTTTATGGATCGAGCAATCAGCCCCAGCATTTT. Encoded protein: CASSLYGSSNQPQHF. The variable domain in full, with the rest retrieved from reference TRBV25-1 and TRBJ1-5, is EADIYQTPRYLVIGTGKKITLECSQTMGHDKMYWYQQDPGMELHLIHYSYGVNSTEKGDLSSESTVSRIRTEHFPLTLESARPSHTSQYLCASSLYGSSNQPQHFGDGTRLSIL.

The CDR3 region is CSATLWDRRYEQYF. CDR3 in DNA: TGCAGTGCTACGCTCTGGGATCGTAGATACGAGCAGTACTTC. The chain couples TRBV20-1 to TRBJ2-7; D is unclear. Trimming left V 4 bases short and J 4 bases short, with 17 bases between. The CDR3 is 14 amino acids. Germline assignment: CDR1 DFQATT and CDR2 SNEGSKA (reference sequence).

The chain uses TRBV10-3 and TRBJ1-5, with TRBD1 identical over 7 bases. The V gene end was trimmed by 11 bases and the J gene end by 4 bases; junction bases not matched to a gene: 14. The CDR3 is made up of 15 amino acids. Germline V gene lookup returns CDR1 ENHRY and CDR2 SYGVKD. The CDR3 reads CAGSVTGTENQPQHF. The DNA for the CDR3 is TGTGCCGGCAGTGTAACCGGGACAGAAAATCAGCCCCAGCATTTT.

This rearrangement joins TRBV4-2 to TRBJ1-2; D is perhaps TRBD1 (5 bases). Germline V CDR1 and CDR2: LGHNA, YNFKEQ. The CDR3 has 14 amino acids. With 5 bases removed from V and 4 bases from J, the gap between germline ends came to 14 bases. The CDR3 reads CASSFEAGPYGYTF. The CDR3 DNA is TGTGCCAGCAGCTTCGAGGCGGGGCCCTATGGCTACACCTTC.

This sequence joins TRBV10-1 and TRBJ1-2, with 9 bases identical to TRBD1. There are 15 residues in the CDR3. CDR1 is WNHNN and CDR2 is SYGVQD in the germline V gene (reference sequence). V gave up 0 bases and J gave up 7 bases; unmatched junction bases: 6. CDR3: CASSESRDRASGYTF. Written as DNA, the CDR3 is TGCGCCAGCAGTGAGTCCCGGGACAGGGCCTCTGGCTACACCTTC.

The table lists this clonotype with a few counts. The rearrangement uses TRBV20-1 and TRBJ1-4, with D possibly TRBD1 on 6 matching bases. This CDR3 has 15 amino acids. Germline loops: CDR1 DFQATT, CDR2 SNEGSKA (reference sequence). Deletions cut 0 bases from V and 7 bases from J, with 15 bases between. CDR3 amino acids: CSARDSGGLGEKLFF. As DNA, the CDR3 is TGCAGTGCTAGAGATTCGGGGGGGCTAGGTGAAAAACTGTTTTTT.

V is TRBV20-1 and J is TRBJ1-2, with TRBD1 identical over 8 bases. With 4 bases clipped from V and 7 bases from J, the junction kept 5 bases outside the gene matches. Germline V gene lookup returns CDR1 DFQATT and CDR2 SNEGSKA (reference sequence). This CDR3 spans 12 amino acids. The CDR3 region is CSAITGGGGYTF. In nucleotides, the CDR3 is TGCAGTGCTATAACAGGGGGGGGTGGCTACACCTTC.

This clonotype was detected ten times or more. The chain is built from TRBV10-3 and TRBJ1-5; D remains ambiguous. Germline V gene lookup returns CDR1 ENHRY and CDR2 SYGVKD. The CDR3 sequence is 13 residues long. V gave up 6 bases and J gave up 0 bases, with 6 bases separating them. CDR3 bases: TGTGCCATCAGGCCCGATAGCAATCAGCCCCAGCATTTT. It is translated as CAIRPDSNQPQHF.